Described below is a single TCR beta chain sequence and its context. Its antigen is as yet unknown. Germline V lookup: CDR1 LGHNA, CDR2 YNFKEQ. The CDR3 consists of 18 residues. J was trimmed by 1 base and V by 0 bases; bases with no gene match: 9. TCRdb fed the 5' RACE reads into MiXCR, producing one record per CDR3 protein. Among around 130,000 distinct CDR3 sequences listed, over 15% were seen once. The data are from a study of T-cell memory formation after mild COVID-19. Study-level points and caveats: The CD4+ clones that contracted clustered mainly within CM and EM, and the CD8+ clones concentrated in EMRA.

Source material: PBMCs or a T cell subset sorted from them (not recorded which). The chain recombines TRBV4-2 with TRBJ1-1; the match to TRBD1 covers 9 bases. This clonotype originated in a man younger than 30 who had mild COVID-19 (a few samples of this study predate the infection). Cell type and time point are not known. CDR3 protein: CASSQDPTGTGTNTEAFF. The CDR3 nucleotides are TGTGCCAGCAGCCAAGACCCTACCGGGACAGGGACGAACACTGAAGCTTTCTTT.